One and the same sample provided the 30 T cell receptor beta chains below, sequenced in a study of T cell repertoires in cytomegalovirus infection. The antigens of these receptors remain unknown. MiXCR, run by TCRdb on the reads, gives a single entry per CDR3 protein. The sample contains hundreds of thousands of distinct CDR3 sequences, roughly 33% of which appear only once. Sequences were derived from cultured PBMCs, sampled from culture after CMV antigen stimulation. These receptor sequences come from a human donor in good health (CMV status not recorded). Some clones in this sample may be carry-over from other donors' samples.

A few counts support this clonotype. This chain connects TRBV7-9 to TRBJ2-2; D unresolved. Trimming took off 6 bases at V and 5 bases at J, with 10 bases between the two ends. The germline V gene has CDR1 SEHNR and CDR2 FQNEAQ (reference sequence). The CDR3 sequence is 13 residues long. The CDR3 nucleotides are TGTGCCAGCAGATTTCGTGAGACCGGGGAGCTGTTTTTT. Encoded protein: CASRFRETGELFF.

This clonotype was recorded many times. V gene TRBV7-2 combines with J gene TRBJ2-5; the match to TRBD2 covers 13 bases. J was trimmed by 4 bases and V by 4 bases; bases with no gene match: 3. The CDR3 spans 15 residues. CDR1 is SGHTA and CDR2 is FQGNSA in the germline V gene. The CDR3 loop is CASSYRTSGRETQYF. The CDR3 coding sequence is TGTGCCAGCAGCTACCGGACTAGCGGGAGAGAGACCCAGTACTTC.

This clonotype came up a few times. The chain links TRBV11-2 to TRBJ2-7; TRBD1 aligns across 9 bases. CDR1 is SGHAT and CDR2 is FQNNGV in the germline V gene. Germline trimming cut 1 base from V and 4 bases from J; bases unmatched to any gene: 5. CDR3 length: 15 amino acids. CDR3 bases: TGTGCCAGCAGCTTAGGGGACAGGGAACTTTACGAGCAGTACTTC. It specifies CASSLGDRELYEQYF.

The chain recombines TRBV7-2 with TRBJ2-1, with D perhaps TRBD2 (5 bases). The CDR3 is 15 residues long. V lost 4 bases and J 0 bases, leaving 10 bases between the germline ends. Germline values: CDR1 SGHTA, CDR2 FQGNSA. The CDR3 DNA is TGTGCCAGCAGCTGGACTTTAAGCTCCTACAATGAGCAGTTCTTC. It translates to CASSWTLSSYNEQFF. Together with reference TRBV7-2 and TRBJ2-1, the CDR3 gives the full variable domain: GAGVSQSPSNKVTEKGKDVELRCDPISGHTALYWYRQSLGQGLEFLIYFQGNSAPDKSGLPSDRFSAERTGGSVSTLTIQRTQQEDSAVYLCASSWTLSSYNEQFFGPGTRLTVL.

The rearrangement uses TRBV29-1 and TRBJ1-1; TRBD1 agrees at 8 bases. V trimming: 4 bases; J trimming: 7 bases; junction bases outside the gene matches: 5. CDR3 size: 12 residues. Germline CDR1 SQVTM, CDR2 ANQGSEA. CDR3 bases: TGCAGCGTTGTAGTAACAGGGGGTGAAGCTTTCTTT. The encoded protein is CSVVVTGGEAFF.

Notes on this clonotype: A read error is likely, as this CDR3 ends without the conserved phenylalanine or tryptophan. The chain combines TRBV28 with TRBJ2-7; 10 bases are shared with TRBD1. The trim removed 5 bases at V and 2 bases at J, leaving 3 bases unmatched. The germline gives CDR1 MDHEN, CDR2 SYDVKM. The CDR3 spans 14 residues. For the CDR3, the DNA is TGTGCCAGCAGTAGGACAGGGGGAGCCTACGAGCAGTACTCC. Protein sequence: CASSRTGGAYEQYS.

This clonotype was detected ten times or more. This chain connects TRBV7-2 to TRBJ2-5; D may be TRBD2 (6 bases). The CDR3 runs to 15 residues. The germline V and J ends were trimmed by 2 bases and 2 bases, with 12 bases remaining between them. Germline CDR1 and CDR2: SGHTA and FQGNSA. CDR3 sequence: CASSLSGHRQETQYF. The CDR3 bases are TGTGCCAGCAGCTTAAGCGGGCATAGACAAGAGACCCAGTACTTC.

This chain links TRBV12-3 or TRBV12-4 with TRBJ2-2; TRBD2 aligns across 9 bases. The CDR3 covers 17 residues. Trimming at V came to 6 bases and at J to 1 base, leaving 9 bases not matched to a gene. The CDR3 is CASSNRAGGQNTGELFF. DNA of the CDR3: TGTGCCAGCAGCAATCGTGCGGGAGGGCAGAACACCGGGGAGCTGTTTTTT.

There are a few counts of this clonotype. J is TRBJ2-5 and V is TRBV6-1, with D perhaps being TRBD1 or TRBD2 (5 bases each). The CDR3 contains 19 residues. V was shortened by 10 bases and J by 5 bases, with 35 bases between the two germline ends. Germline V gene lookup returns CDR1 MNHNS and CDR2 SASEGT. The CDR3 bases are TGTGCCACAGCTAGTCCACGGGGCGGCGACAGCCACCGAGCCGAGACCCAGTACTTC. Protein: CATASPRGGDSHRAETQYF.

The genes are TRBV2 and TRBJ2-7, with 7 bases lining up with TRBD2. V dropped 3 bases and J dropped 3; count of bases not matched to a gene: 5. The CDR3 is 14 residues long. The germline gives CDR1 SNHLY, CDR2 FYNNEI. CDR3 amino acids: CASSEGRGNYEQYF. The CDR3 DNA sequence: TGTGCCAGCAGTGAGGGGAGGGGAAACTACGAGCAGTACTTC.

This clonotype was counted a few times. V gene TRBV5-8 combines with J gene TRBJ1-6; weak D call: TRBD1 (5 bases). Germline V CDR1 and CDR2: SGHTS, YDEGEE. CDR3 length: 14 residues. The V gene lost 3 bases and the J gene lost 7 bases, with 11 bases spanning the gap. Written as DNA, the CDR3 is TGTGCCAGCAGCTCCGGGACGGCGAATTCACCCCTCCACTTT. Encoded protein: CASSSGTANSPLHF.

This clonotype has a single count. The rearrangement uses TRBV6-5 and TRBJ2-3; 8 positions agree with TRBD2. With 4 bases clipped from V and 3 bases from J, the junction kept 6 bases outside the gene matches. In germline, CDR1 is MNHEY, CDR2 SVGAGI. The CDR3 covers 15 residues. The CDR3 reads CASSSPGLETDTQYF. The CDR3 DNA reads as TGTGCCAGCAGTTCCCCGGGACTAGAGACAGATACGCAGTATTTT.

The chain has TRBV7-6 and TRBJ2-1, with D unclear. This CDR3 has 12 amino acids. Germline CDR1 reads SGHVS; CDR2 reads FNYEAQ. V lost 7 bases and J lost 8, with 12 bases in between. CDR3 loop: CASTSLWDEQFF. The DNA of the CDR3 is TGTGCCAGCACCTCTCTGTGGGATGAGCAGTTCTTC.

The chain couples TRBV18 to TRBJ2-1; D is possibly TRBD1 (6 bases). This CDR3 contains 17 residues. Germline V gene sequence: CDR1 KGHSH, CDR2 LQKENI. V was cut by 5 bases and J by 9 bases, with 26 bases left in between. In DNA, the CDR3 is TGTGCCAGCTCAACGTCGACGGGACACCCTAGCCTTACTGAGCAGTTCTTC. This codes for CASSTSTGHPSLTEQFF.

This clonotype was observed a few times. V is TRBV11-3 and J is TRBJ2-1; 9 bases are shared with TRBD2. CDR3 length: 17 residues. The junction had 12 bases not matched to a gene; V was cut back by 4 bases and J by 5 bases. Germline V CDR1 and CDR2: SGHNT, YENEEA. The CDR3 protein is CASSSDPGTSPNNEQFF. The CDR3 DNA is TGTGCCAGCAGCTCCGACCCCGGGACTAGCCCTAACAATGAGCAGTTCTTC.

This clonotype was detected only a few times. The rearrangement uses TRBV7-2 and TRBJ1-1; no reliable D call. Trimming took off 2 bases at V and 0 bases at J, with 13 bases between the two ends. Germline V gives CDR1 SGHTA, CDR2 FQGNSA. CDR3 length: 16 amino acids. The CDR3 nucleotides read TGTGCCAGCAGCTTAAGCTTTAAGCCCCTGAACACTGAAGCTTTCTTT. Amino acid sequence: CASSLSFKPLNTEAFF.

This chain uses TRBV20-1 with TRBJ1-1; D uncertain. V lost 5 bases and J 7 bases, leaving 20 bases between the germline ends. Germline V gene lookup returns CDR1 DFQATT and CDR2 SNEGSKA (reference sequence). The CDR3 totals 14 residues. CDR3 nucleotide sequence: TGCAGTGCTTCCCATTCTGGACGACGCCATGAAGCTTTCTTT. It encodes CSASHSGRRHEAFF.

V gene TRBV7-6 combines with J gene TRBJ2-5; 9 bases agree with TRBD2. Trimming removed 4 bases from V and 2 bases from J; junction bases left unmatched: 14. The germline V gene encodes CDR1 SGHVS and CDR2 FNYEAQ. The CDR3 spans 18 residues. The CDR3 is CASSSHPRGLATQETQYF. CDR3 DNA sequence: TGTGCCAGCAGCTCCCATCCGCGAGGACTAGCGACGCAAGAGACCCAGTACTTC.

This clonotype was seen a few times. The CDR3 spells CASSLNHEQFF. CDR3 in DNA: TGTGCCAGCTCACTAAACCATGAGCAGTTCTTC. The chain joins TRBV18 to TRBJ2-1; D call uncertain. In germline, CDR1 is KGHSH, CDR2 LQKENI. This CDR3 has 11 residues. V was cut by 4 bases and J by 8 bases, with 6 bases left in between.

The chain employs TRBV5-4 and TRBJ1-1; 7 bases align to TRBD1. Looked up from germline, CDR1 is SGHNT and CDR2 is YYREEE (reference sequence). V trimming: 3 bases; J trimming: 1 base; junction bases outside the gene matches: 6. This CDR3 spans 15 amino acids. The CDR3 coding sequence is TGTGCCAGCAGCTGGCCGACAGGGAAGAACACTGAAGCTTTCTTT. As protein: CASSWPTGKNTEAFF.

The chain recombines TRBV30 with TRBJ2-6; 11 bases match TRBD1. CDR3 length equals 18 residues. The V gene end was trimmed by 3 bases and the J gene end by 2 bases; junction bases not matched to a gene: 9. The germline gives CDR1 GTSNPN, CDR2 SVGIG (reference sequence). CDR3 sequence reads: CAWSGGTGGWPGANVLTF. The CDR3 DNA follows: TGTGCCTGGAGCGGGGGGACAGGGGGGTGGCCTGGGGCCAACGTCCTGACTTTC.

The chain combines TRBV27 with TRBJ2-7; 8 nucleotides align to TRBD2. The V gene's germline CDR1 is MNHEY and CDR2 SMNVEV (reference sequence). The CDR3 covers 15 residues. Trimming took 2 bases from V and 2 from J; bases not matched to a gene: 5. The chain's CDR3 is CASSLGTRGTYEQYF. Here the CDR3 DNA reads TGTGCCAGCAGTTTAGGGACTAGAGGTACCTACGAGCAGTACTTC.

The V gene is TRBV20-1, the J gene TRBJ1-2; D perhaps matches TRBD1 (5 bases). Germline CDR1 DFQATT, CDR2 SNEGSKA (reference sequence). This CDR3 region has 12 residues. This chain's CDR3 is CSARGSSYGYTF. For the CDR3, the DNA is TGCAGCGCTCGGGGCTCTAGCTATGGCTACACCTTC.

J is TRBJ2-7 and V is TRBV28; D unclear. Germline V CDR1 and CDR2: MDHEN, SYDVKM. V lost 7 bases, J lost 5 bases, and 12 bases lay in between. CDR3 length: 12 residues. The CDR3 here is CASIGNGDEQYF. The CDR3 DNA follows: TGTGCCAGCATAGGGAATGGGGACGAGCAGTACTTC.

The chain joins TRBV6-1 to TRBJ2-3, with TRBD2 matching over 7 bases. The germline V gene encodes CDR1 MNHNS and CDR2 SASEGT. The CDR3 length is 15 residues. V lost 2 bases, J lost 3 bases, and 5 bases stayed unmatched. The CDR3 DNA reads TGTGCCAGCAGTGAATGGCCGGGAGGAACAGATACGCAGTATTTT. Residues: CASSEWPGGTDTQYF.

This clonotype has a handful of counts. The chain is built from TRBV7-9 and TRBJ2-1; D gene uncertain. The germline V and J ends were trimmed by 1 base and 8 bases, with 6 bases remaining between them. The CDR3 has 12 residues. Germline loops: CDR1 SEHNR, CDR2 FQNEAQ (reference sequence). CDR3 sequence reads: CASSLVLYEQFF. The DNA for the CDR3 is TGTGCCAGCAGCTTAGTGTTGTATGAGCAGTTCTTC.

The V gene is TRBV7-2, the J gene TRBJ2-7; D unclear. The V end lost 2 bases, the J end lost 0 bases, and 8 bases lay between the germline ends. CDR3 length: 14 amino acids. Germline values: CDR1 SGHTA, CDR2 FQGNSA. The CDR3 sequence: CASSLLKSSYEQYF. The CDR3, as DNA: TGTGCCAGCAGCTTATTGAAGAGCTCCTACGAGCAGTACTTC.

As DNA, the CDR3 is TGCAGTGCTGGGACTAGCAGCAACAATGAGCAGTTCTTC. As protein: CSAGTSSNNEQFF. The genes are TRBV20-1 and TRBJ2-1, with 9 positions matching TRBD2. Germline CDR1 and CDR2: DFQATT and SNEGSKA (reference sequence). Germline trimming cut 5 bases from V and 5 bases from J; bases unmatched to any gene: 4. The CDR3 sequence is 13 residues long.

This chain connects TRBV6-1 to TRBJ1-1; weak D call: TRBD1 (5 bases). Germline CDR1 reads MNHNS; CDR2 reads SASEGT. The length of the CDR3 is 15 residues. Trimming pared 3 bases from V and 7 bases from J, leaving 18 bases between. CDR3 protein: CASSERGLKEDEAFF. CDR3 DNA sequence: TGTGCCAGCAGTGAGCGGGGCCTAAAGGAGGATGAAGCTTTCTTT.

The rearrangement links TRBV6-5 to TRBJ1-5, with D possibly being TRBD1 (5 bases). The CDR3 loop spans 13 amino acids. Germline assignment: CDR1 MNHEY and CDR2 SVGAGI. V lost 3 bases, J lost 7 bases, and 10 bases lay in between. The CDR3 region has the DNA TGTGCCAGCAGTTATTATCGGGGGCAGCCCCAGCATTTT. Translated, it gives CASSYYRGQPQHF.